The entry below gives a single TCR beta chain sequence along with its context. The germline CDR1 and CDR2 sequences are MDHEN and SYDVKM. This CDR3 has 14 residues. V lost 5 bases and J lost 2; bases outside the gene matches: 2. This specimen comes from a study of blood T cell repertoires in COVID-19. Overall study: Sources were T cells, B-cell-depleted T cells, or PBMCs; the material itself was cDNA or gDNA.

Participant-reported clinical history was the basis for cohort assignment. Libraries were prepared by immunoSEQ multiplex PCR; TCRdb keeps only in-frame clonotypes and omits some of them. This table has some 400,000 clones, about nine tenths appearing once. Sequenced sample: PBMCs or T cells enriched from blood (not recorded which). The source of this sequence is a woman under 40 who had recovered from COVID-19. This rearrangement joins TRBV28 to TRBJ2-2; 7 bases are shared with TRBD2. Here the CDR3 DNA reads TGTGCCAGCAGTCCGACTAGCAACACCGGGGAGCTGTTTTTT. Protein product: CASSPTSNTGELFF.